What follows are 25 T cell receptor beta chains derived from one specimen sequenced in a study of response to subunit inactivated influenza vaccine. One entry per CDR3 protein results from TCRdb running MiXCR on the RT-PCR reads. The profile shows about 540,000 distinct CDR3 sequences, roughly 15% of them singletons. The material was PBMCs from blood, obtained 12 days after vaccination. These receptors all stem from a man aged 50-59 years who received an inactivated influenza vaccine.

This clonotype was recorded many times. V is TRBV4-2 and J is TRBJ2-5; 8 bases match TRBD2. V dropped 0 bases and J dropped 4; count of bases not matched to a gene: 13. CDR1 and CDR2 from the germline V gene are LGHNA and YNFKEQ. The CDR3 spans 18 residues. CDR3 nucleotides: TGTGCCAGCAGCCAAGATAGGTTTTACGGGAGGGCCCGAGAGACCCAGTACTTC. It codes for CASSQDRFYGRARETQYF.

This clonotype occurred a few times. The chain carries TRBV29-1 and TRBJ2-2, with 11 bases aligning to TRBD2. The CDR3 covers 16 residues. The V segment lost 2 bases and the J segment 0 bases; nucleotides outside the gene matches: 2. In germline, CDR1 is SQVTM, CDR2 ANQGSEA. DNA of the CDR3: TGCAGCGTTGAATTAGCGGGGGGGCCGAACACCGGGGAGCTGTTTTTT. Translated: CSVELAGGPNTGELFF.

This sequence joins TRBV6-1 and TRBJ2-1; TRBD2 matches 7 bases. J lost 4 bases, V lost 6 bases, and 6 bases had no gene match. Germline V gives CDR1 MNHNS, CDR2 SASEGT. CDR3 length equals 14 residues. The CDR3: CASRPSSGYNEQFF. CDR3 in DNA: TGTGCCAGCAGGCCTTCTAGCGGTTACAATGAGCAGTTCTTC.

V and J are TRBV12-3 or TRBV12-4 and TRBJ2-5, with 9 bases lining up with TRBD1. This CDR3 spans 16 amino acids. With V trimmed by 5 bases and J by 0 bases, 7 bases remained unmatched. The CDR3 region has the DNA TGTGCCAGCAGTAGATCGGACAGGGGCGACCAAGAGACCCAGTACTTC. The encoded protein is CASSRSDRGDQETQYF.

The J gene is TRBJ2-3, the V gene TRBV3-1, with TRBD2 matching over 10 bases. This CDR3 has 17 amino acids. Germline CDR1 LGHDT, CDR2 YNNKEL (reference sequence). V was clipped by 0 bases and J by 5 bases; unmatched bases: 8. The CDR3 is CASSQERLAGAGDTQYF. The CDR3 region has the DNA TGTGCCAGCAGCCAAGAAAGGCTAGCGGGGGCGGGAGATACGCAGTATTTT.

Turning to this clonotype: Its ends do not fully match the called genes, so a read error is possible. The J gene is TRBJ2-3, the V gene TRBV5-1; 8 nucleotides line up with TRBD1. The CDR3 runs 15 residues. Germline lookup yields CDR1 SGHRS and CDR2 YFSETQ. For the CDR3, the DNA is TGCGCCAGCAGCTACGAAGACTCAGGGGGCGGCACGCACTATTTT. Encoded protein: CASSYEDSGGGTHYF.

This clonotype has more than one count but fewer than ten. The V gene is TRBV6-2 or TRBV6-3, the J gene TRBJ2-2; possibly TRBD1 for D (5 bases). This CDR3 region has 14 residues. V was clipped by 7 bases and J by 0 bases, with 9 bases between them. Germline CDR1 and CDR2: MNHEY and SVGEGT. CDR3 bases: TGTGCCAGCAATCCAGGGTCGAACACCGGGGAGCTGTTTTTT. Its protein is CASNPGSNTGELFF.

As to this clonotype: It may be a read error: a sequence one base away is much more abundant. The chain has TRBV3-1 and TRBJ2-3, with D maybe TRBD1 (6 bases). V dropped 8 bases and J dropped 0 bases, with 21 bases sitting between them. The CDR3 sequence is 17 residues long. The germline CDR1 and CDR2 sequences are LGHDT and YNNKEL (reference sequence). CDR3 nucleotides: TGTGCCAGCTGCACCGGGACACCCTTTCATAGCACAGATACGCAGTATTTT. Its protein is CASCTGTPFHSTDTQYF.

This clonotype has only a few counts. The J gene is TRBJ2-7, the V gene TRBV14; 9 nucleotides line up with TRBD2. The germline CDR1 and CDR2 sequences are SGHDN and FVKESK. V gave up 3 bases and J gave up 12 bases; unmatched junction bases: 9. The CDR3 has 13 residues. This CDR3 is CASSQSLAGAPYF. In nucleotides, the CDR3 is TGTGCCAGCAGCCAGTCATTAGCGGGAGCCCCGTACTTC.

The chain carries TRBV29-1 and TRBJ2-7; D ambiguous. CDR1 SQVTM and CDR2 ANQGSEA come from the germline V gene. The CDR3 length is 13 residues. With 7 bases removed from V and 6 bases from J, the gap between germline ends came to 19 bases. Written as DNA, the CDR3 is TGCAGCGCCCGGTCGCCTCCGCGGTTCGAGCAGTACTTC. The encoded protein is CSARSPPRFEQYF.

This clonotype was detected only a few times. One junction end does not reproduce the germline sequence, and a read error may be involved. CDR3 DNA sequence: TGTGCCAGCAGTGGACATCCAAACTTC. As protein: CASSGHPNF. This chain uses TRBV12-3 or TRBV12-4 with TRBJ2-5; maybe TRBD1 (5 bases). The CDR3 sequence is 9 residues long.

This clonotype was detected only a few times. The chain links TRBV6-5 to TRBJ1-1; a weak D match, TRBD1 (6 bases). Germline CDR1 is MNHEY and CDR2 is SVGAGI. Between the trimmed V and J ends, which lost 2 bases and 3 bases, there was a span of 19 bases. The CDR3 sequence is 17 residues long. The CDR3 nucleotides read TGTGCCAGCAGTTACGGCAGGGGAGGGTCCGGTCACACTGAAGCTTTCTTT. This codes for CASSYGRGGSGHTEAFF.

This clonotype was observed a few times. CDR3 region: CASSLVGGTKAGELFF. The CDR3 nucleotides read TGTGCCAGCAGCTTAGTAGGCGGGACCAAGGCCGGGGAGCTGTTTTTT. This chain uses TRBV7-2 with TRBJ2-2, with D possibly TRBD2 on 6 matching bases. The CDR3 runs 16 residues. CDR1 and CDR2 from the germline V gene are SGHTA and FQGNSA. V lost 1 base and J 6 bases, leaving 15 bases between the germline ends.

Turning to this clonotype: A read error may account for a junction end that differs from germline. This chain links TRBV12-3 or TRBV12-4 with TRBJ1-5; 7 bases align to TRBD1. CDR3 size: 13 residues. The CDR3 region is CASSPSRGQPQPF. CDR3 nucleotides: TGTGCCAGCAGTCCATCGAGGGGGCAGCCCCAGCCTTTT.

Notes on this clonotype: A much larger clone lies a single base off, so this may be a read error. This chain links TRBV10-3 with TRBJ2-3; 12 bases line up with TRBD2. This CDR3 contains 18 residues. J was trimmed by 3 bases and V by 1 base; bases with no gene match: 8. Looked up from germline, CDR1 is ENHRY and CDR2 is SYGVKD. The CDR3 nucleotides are TGTGCCATCAGTGAGTGGATATCTAGCGGGAGGGTGACAGATACGCAGTATTTT. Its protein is CAISEWISSGRVTDTQYF.

CDR3 residues: CASSEGNSMEYF. In DNA, the CDR3 is TGTGCCAGCAGTGAGGGTAACAGCATGGAGTACTTC. V usage is TRBV25-1 and J usage is TRBJ2-7; D is ambiguous. The germline CDR1 and CDR2 sequences are MGHDK and SYGVNS. The ends were cut back, 3 bases at V and 11 bases at J, with 14 bases in the middle. CDR3 length: 12 amino acids.

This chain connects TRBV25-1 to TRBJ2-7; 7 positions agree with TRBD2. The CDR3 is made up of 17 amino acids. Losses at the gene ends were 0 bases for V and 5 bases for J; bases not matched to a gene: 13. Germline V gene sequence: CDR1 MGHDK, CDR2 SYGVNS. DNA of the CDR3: TGTGCCAGCAGTGAATATCTTCGGGGGAGGGAAGGGCACGAGCAGTACTTC. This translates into CASSEYLRGREGHEQYF.

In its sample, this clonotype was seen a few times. CDR3 protein: CSVQIQGGDGYTF. The CDR3 bases are TGCAGCGTTCAGATACAGGGGGGTGATGGCTACACCTTC. This chain connects TRBV29-1 to TRBJ1-2; 8 nucleotides align to TRBD1. CDR3 length equals 13 residues. V shed 5 bases and J 6 bases; nucleotides not matched to a gene: 8. Per germline, CDR1 SQVTM and CDR2 ANQGSEA.

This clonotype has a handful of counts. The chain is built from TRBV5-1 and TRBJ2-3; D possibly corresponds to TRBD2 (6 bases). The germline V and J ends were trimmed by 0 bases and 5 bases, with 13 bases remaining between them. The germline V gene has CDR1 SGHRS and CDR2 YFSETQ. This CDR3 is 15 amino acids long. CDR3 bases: TGCGCCAGCAGCTTGGAGGGGCTGGAGGGAGATACGCAGTATTTT. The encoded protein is CASSLEGLEGDTQYF. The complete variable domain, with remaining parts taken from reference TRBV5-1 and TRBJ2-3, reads KAGVTQTPRYLIKTRGQQVTLSCSPISGHRSVSWYQQTPGQGLQFLFEYFSETQRNKGNFPGRFSGRQFSNSRSEMNVSTLELGDSALYLCASSLEGLEGDTQYFGPGTRLTVL.

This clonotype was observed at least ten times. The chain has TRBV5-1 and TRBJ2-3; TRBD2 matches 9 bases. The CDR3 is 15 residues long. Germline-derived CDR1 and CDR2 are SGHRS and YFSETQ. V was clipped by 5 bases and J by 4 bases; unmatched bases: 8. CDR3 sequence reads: CASRKSGGPPDTQYF. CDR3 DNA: TGCGCCAGCAGAAAAAGCGGGGGGCCCCCAGATACGCAGTATTTT.

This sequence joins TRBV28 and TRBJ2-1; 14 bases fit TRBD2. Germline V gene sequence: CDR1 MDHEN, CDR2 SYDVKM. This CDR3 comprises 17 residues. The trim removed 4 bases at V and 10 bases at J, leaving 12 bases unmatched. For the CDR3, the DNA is TGTGCCAGCAGTTCGGGACTAGCGGGAGAAAAAGGCGAAGAGCAGTTCTTC. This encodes CASSSGLAGEKGEEQFF.

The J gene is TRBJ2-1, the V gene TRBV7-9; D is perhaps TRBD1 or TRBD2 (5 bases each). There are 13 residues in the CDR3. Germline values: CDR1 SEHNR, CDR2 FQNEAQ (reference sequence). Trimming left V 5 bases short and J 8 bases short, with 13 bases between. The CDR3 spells CASSPELGDEQFF. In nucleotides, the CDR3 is TGTGCCAGCAGCCCCGAACTAGGGGATGAGCAGTTCTTC.

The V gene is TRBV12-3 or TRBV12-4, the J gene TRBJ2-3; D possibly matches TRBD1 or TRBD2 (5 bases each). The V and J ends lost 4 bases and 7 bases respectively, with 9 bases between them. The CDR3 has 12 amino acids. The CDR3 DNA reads TGTGCCAGCAGTTCTGGGGGAAATACGCAGTATTTT. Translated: CASSSGGNTQYF.

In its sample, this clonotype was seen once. CDR3 nucleotide sequence: TGTGCCAGCAGTACCCTGGGCCAGCCCCAGCATTTT. Amino acids: CASSTLGQPQHF. J is TRBJ1-5 and V is TRBV28; D not certain. The germline V gene encodes CDR1 MDHEN and CDR2 SYDVKM. Between the trimmed V and J ends, which lost 5 bases and 7 bases, there was a span of 9 bases. This CDR3 has 12 residues.

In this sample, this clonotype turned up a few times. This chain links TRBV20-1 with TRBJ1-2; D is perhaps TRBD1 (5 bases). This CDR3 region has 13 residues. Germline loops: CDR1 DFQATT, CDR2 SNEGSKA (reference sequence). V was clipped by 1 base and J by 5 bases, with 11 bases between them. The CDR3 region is CSARVPEGYGYTF. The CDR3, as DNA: TGCAGTGCTAGAGTGCCGGAGGGGTATGGCTACACCTTC.